The next 14 T cell receptor beta chains were all read from a single sample in a study of blood T cell repertoires in COVID-19. Some clones are missing from TCRdb's copy, which holds only in-frame ones; the method was immunoSEQ multiplex PCR. This sample has 60,000 to 85,000 clones; approximately 80% occur once, and the top ten carry 12%. Sequencing was performed on peripheral blood. All receptors come from a human donor in a cohort sampled during active COVID-19.

The V call is TRBV28, the J call TRBJ1-4, with a tentative D call TRBD1 (5 bases). The CDR3 loop spans 13 amino acids. In germline, CDR1 is MDHEN, CDR2 SYDVKM. V lost 6 bases and J lost 8, with 13 bases in between. CDR3: CASRSGGREKLFF. CDR3 DNA: TGTGCCAGCAGGTCCGGGGGTCGGGAAAAACTGTTTTTT.

The gene calls are TRBV18 and TRBJ2-1; D might be TRBD2 (6 bases). This CDR3 region has 15 residues. Germline-derived CDR1 and CDR2 are KGHSH and LQKENI. V gave up 3 bases and J gave up 2 bases, with 11 bases separating them. CDR3 protein: CASSPVAVPYNEQFF. CDR3 sequence (DNA): TGTGCCAGCTCACCGGTAGCGGTCCCCTACAATGAGCAGTTCTTC.

This sequence joins TRBV6-6 and TRBJ1-2; D ambiguous. The CDR3 covers 14 residues. The germline CDR1 and CDR2 sequences are MNHNY and SVGAGI (reference sequence). Deletions cut 2 bases from V and 8 bases from J, with 15 bases between. The CDR3 spells CASSYEASVRGYTF. In nucleotides, the CDR3 is TGTGCCAGCAGTTACGAGGCGTCCGTTCGGGGCTACACCTTC.

The chain employs TRBV18 and TRBJ1-3; 9 bases are shared with TRBD1. The CDR3 has 15 residues. After removal of 4 bases from V and 0 bases from J, the junction contained 1 base not matched to a gene. CDR1 and CDR2 from the germline V gene are KGHSH and LQKENI. CDR3 loop: CASSQGQGSGNTIYF. DNA of the CDR3: TGTGCCAGCTCACAGGGACAGGGCTCTGGAAACACCATATATTTT.

The V gene is TRBV28, the J gene TRBJ1-1; no clear D. Trimming pared 6 bases from V and 1 base from J, leaving 15 bases between. Germline CDR1 MDHEN, CDR2 SYDVKM. The CDR3 contains 15 residues. The CDR3 bases are TGTGCCAGCAGCAACCCGGGAGGACCGAACACTGAAGCTTTCTTT. It yields the protein CASSNPGGPNTEAFF.

The J gene is TRBJ1-2, the V gene TRBV2, with D possibly being TRBD1 (6 bases). The CDR3 is made up of 13 amino acids. The V and J ends lost 6 bases and 8 bases respectively, with 16 bases between them. Germline V CDR1 and CDR2: SNHLY, FYNNEI. The CDR3 region has the DNA TGTGCCAGCAGACGAGACAGGTCTGGAGGCTACACCTTC. As protein: CASRRDRSGGYTF.

The rearrangement links TRBV5-6 to TRBJ2-7; maybe TRBD1 (6 bases). There are 13 residues in the CDR3. V was pared by 4 bases and J by 2 bases, with 10 bases between. Germline V lookup: CDR1 SGHDT, CDR2 YYEEEE. In DNA form, the CDR3 reads TGTGCCAGCAGCCCGACAGGACCCTACGAGCAGTACTTC. This gives the protein CASSPTGPYEQYF.

This clone appeared a few times. The chain uses TRBV25-1 and TRBJ2-5; D is ambiguous. The germline gives CDR1 MGHDK, CDR2 SYGVNS. Trimming took off 4 bases at V and 2 bases at J, with 14 bases between the two ends. The CDR3 extends over 15 amino acids. DNA for the CDR3: TGTGCCAGCAGTGGCTACGACGCGGATCAAGAGACCCAGTACTTC. Residues: CASSGYDADQETQYF.

J is TRBJ1-2 and V is TRBV6-5; 7 bases are shared with TRBD1. Trimming removed 6 bases from V and 7 bases from J; junction bases left unmatched: 8. The CDR3 loop spans 13 amino acids. CDR1 is MNHEY, CDR2 SVGAGI, per germline. In nucleotides, the CDR3 is TGTGCCAGCAGCCGTGGACAGGCGGCTGGCTACACCTTC. Translated: CASSRGQAAGYTF.

This clone was found a few times. V and J are TRBV7-3 and TRBJ2-5, with D perhaps TRBD2 (5 bases). The V end was cut by 2 bases, the J end by 7 bases, with 14 bases between. Germline CDR1 SGHTA, CDR2 FQGTGA. This CDR3 spans 14 amino acids. The CDR3 DNA reads as TGTGCCAGCAGCTTACCGGAGGCCTCTGGGACCCAGTACTTC. It translates to CASSLPEASGTQYF.

The chain has TRBV4-1 and TRBJ2-7, with 10 bases that match TRBD1. J lost 3 bases, V lost 0 bases, and 5 bases had no gene match. This CDR3 contains 16 residues. CDR1 and CDR2 (germline): MGHRA, YSYEKL. The CDR3 spells CASSQDSGQGYYEQYF. In nucleotides, the CDR3 is TGCGCCAGCAGCCAAGATTCGGGACAGGGGTACTACGAGCAGTACTTC.

The chain carries TRBV29-1 and TRBJ2-5; 10 positions agree with TRBD1. The CDR3 is 14 residues long. Germline loops: CDR1 SQVTM, CDR2 ANQGSEA. J lost 2 bases, V lost 4 bases, and 4 bases had no gene match. CDR3: CSVGRTGGQETQYF. The CDR3 nucleotides are TGCAGCGTTGGTCGGACAGGGGGTCAAGAGACCCAGTACTTC. Combining the CDR3 with reference TRBV29-1 and TRBJ2-5 gives the whole variable domain SAVISQKPSRDICQRGTSLTIQCQVDSQVTMMFWYRQQPGQSLTLIATANQGSEATYESGFVIDKFPISRPNLTFSTLTVSNMSPEDSSIYLCSVGRTGGQETQYFGPGTRLLVL.

This chain joins TRBV11-3 and TRBJ2-3, with D unresolved. The CDR3 runs to 15 residues. Germline V gives CDR1 SGHNT, CDR2 YENEEA. Trimming shortened V by 1 base and J by 1 base, and 9 bases separated the two germline ends. The CDR3 here is CASSLAPHRTDTQYF. In DNA, the CDR3 is TGTGCCAGCAGCTTAGCTCCACATCGCACAGATACGCAGTATTTT. Looking up the rest from reference TRBV11-3 and TRBJ2-3 gives the full variable domain: EAGVVQSPRYKIIEKKQPVAFWCNPISGHNTLYWYLQNLGQGPELLIRYENEEAVDDSQLPKDRFSAERLKGVDSTLKIQPAELGDSAVYLCASSLAPHRTDTQYFGPGTRLTVL.

This clone appeared a single time. J is TRBJ2-5 and V is TRBV5-8, with TRBD2 matching 12 bases. The CDR3 contains 14 residues. The V gene end was trimmed by 6 bases and the J gene end by 2 bases; junction bases not matched to a gene: 2. The germline V gene encodes CDR1 SGHTS and CDR2 YDEGEE. In nucleotides, the CDR3 is TGTGCCAGCACTAGCGGGAGGGAACAAGAGACCCAGTACTTC. Translated, it gives CASTSGREQETQYF.